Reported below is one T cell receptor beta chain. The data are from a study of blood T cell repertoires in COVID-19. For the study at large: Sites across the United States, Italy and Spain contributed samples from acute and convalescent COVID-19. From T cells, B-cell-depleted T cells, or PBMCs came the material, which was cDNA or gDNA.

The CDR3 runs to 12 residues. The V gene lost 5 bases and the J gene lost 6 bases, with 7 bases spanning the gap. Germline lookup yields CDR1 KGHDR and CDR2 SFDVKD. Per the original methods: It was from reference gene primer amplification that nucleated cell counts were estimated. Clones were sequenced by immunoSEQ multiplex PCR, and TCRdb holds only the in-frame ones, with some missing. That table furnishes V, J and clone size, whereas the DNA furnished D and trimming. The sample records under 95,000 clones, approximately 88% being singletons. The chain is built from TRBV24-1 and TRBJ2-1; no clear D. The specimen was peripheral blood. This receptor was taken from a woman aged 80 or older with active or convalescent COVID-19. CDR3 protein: CATSAVSNEQFF. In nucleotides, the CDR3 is TGTGCCACCAGTGCCGTCAGCAATGAGCAGTTCTTC.